Below, 4 T cell receptor beta chains from the same sample are listed, as sequenced in a study of T-cell reconstitution after alpha-beta-depleted transplantation in children. Molecular barcoding with unique molecular identifiers was used for the TCRbeta library. One entry per CDR3 protein results from TCRdb running MiXCR on the PCR reads. The repertoire consists of 500,000 or so distinct CDR3 sequences, with over 10% occurring once and the leading ten covering 12% to 15%. This sample comprised PBMCs, mostly from graft donor cells, obtained 180 days after TCRalphabeta/CD19-depleted stem cell transplant. All receptors derive from a female patient aged 2-15 years who had a stem cell transplant for aplastic anemia, so the T cells may come from the graft donor.

The chain carries TRBV20-1 and TRBJ2-7; 8 bases match TRBD2. Germline CDR1 and CDR2: DFQATT and SNEGSKA (reference sequence). The V and J ends lost 7 bases and 1 base, in that order; junction bases with no gene match: 12. The CDR3 loop spans 15 amino acids. DNA for the CDR3: TGCAGTGGGCAGAAGACTAGCGCAATTTCCTACGAGCAGTACTTC. It codes for CSGQKTSAISYEQYF.

This clonotype was observed a few times. This rearrangement joins TRBV11-2 to TRBJ2-3, with no clear D. V was trimmed by 4 bases and J by 2 bases, leaving 10 bases between them. The length of the CDR3 is 14 residues. CDR1 is SGHAT and CDR2 is FQNNGV in the germline V gene. The CDR3: CASSYGPNTDTQYF. In DNA form, the CDR3 reads TGTGCCAGCAGCTATGGGCCGAACACAGATACGCAGTATTTT.

The chain carries TRBV27 and TRBJ2-5, with unresolved D. V lost 1 base, J lost 0 bases, and 9 bases lay in between. The V gene's germline CDR1 is MNHEY and CDR2 SMNVEV (reference sequence). The CDR3 has 15 residues. The CDR3 nucleotides are TGTGCCAGCAGTTTATTTGTCGGCGACCAAGAGACCCAGTACTTC. Its protein is CASSLFVGDQETQYF.

The rearrangement joins TRBV9 to TRBJ2-2; D possibly corresponds to TRBD2 (6 bases). This CDR3 is 16 amino acids long. The V gene's germline CDR1 is SGDLS and CDR2 YYNGEE. V was pared by 3 bases and J by 2 bases, with 14 bases between. The CDR3 protein is CASSGNPGLNTGELFF. CDR3 DNA: TGTGCCAGCAGCGGAAACCCGGGACTCAACACCGGGGAGCTGTTTTTT.